This T cell receptor (beta chain) was profiled in a study of blood T cell repertoires in COVID-19. Across the study: Specimens from acute and convalescent COVID-19 originated in the United States, Italy and Spain. PBMCs, B-cell-depleted T cells, or T cells provided the cDNA or gDNA that made up the material.

Original handling: For nucleated cells, counts were estimated from reference gene primer amplification. Data came from immunoSEQ multiplex PCR; TCRdb stores just in-frame clones and leaves some out. V and J calls and clone size are given by that table; D and trimming were obtained from the DNA. This sample has roughly 160,000 clones; over 80% occur once, and the top ten carry 2.9%. The CDR3 is 14 residues long. Losses at the gene ends were 6 bases for V and 5 bases for J; bases not matched to a gene: 7. CDR1 and CDR2 (germline): SGHNT, YYREEE (reference sequence). This clonotype was sampled from a woman aged 60-75 years with acute or convalescent COVID-19. V and J are TRBV5-4 and TRBJ2-2; 7 positions agree with TRBD1. Sequencing was done on a sample of peripheral blood. For the CDR3, the DNA is TGTGCCAGCACCAGACAGGGTATAACCGGGGAGCTGTTTTTT. This translates into CASTRQGITGELFF.